What follows describes a single T cell receptor (beta chain). The antigen is unknown. This sample is drawn from a study of T cell responses to AZD1222 COVID-19 vaccine. Trimming left V 5 bases short and J 2 bases short, with 10 bases between. CDR1 SGHRS and CDR2 YFSETQ come from the germline V gene. The CDR3 extends over 14 amino acids. General study findings and limits: AZD1222 recipients seropositive at baseline numbered only 5 to 7. Repertoires were obtained solely post-peak T cell response. It should be noted that donors were predominantly white British and more often female, and clonal diversity was possibly underestimated.

TCRdb keeps only in-frame clones here, not all; method: immunoSEQ multiplex PCR. The table includes roughly 100,000 clones, roughly 86% detected once. The sequencing used peripheral blood, collected 28 days after the second AZD1222 dose. This chain uses TRBV5-1 with TRBJ2-2; TRBD1 might be the D (6 bases). This clonotype was sampled from an adult who received the AZD1222 COVID-19 vaccine. CDR3 bases: TGCGCCAGCAGGGTGGACAGTAACACCGGGGAGCTGTTTTTT. As protein: CASRVDSNTGELFF.